This T cell receptor (beta chain) was observed in a study of PD-1 blockade in classical Hodgkin lymphoma. Turning to the study itself: Intravenous infusions of nivolumab 3 mg/kg reached patients every 2 weeks.

The sample's time point: cycle 4 day 1 (C4D1), after five to seven weeks of nivolumab. Each patient's relapse followed autologous stem cell transplantation, and brentuximab vedotin exposure varied. In the case of this clone: What it binds is not known.

Study findings and constraints: Diminished baseline TCR diversity has been reported in newly diagnosed patients relative to healthy donors. While CD8+ TCR diversity did not rise significantly by C4D1, CD4+ TCR diversity did.

The assay was immunoSEQ multiplex PCR, and TCRdb's table has in-frame clones only and misses some. The sample holds around 31,000 clones, roughly four fifths seen once. This TCR came from a human donor with classical Hodgkin lymphoma. Sequencing used peripheral blood mononuclear cells (PBMCs), obtained before the fourth cycle of nivolumab.

This chain's CDR3 is CASSLLGGRTGELFF. DNA of the CDR3: TGTGCCAGCAGTTTATTGGGGGGGCGGACCGGGGAGCTGTTTTTT. V usage is TRBV27 and J usage is TRBJ2-2, with D perhaps TRBD2 (7 bases). The germline V gene has CDR1 MNHEY and CDR2 SMNVEV (reference sequence). Trimming cost V 1 base and J 5 bases, with 11 bases left between them. The CDR3 is 15 residues long.